This entry lists 15 T cell receptor beta chains sequenced from one sample in a study of cytomegalovirus exposure and HLA in healthy donors. It was with 60 Vbeta and 13 Jbeta primers that the PCR ran. Using immunoSEQ multiplex PCR, the repertoire was profiled, and TCRdb retains in-frame clones only, with some absent. The sample yields approximately 58,000 clones, of which the top ten take up approximately 11%. Sequenced: PBMCs. These receptors all stem from a woman between 45 and 60 years old in good health and CMV-seropositive.

The rearrangement links TRBV5-4 to TRBJ1-2; D not certain. V was shortened by 0 bases and J by 3 bases, with 12 bases between the two germline ends. The germline CDR1 and CDR2 sequences are SGHNT and YYREEE (reference sequence). The CDR3 has 15 residues. The CDR3 spells CASSLVPVSDYGYTF. The CDR3 nucleotides read TGTGCCAGCAGCTTGGTCCCGGTTAGTGACTATGGCTACACCTTC.

CDR3 amino acids: CASSLVGGTGSTGELFF. The CDR3 nucleotides read TGTGCCAGCAGCTTAGTGGGGGGGACAGGGAGCACCGGGGAGCTGTTTTTT. This rearrangement joins TRBV11-2 to TRBJ2-2; 9 bases are a match to TRBD1. CDR1 and CDR2 (germline): SGHAT, FQNNGV. With 1 base clipped from V and 4 bases from J, the junction kept 7 bases outside the gene matches. The CDR3 totals 17 residues.

The chain couples TRBV6-1 to TRBJ2-7, with 9 bases fitting TRBD2. The J segment lost 4 bases and the V segment lost 4 bases, leaving 5 bases of the junction unmatched. CDR3 length: 14 residues. Per the germline V gene, CDR1 is MNHNS and CDR2 is SASEGT. The CDR3 sequence is CASSGERGAYEQYF. The CDR3 coding sequence is TGTGCCAGCAGTGGGGAGCGGGGGGCGTACGAGCAGTACTTC.

Turning to this clone: An end of the junction does not agree with germline; a read error may underlie this. This sample also contains other DNA sequences that code for the same CDR3. The chain is built from TRBV28 and TRBJ2-7; the D gene is possibly TRBD1 (6 bases). Germline V gives CDR1 MDHEN, CDR2 SYDVKM. The CDR3 runs 15 residues. The CDR3 is CASISLQGTSYEQYF. The CDR3 nucleotides are TGCGCCAGCATATCCTTACAGGGTACATCCTACGAGCAGTACTTC.

J is TRBJ1-1 and V is TRBV6-5; TRBD1 aligns across 9 bases. This CDR3 region has 13 residues. In germline, CDR1 is MNHEY, CDR2 SVGAGI. V trimming: 5 bases; J trimming: 4 bases; junction bases outside the gene matches: 2. CDR3 loop: CASSPQGATEAFF. The CDR3 DNA sequence: TGTGCCAGCAGTCCACAGGGGGCCACTGAAGCTTTCTTT.

The rearrangement links TRBV19 to TRBJ2-7, with 7 nucleotides matching TRBD1. This CDR3 spans 18 amino acids. Germline CDR1 reads LNHDA; CDR2 reads SQIVND (reference sequence). Unmatched junction bases numbered 16, after V lost 5 bases and J lost 0 bases. CDR3 coding DNA: TGTGCCAGTAGTCCAACAGGGGTAATCTTTAGGAGCTCCTACGAGCAGTACTTC. Its translation is CASSPTGVIFRSSYEQYF.

V usage is TRBV11-2 and J usage is TRBJ2-1; D uncertain. In germline, CDR1 is SGHAT, CDR2 FQNNGV. The germline V and J ends were trimmed by 2 bases and 8 bases, with 7 bases remaining between them. The CDR3 runs 12 residues. The DNA of the CDR3 is TGTGCCAGCAGCTTACTGTCAGATGAGCAGTTCTTC. Its translation is CASSLLSDEQFF.

V gene TRBV5-1 combines with J gene TRBJ2-7; 8 positions agree with TRBD2. Germline loops: CDR1 SGHRS, CDR2 YFSETQ. With 0 bases clipped from V and 6 bases from J, the junction kept 5 bases outside the gene matches. The CDR3 has 14 residues. CDR3 region: CASSLGLALGEQYF. CDR3 DNA: TGCGCCAGCAGCTTGGGACTAGCGTTGGGCGAGCAGTACTTC.

The gene calls are TRBV6-6 and TRBJ1-6; D is uncertain. V dropped 7 bases and J dropped 10 bases, with 14 bases sitting between them. CDR1 and CDR2 from the germline V gene are MNHNY and SVGAGI (reference sequence). The CDR3 sequence is 13 residues long. In DNA, the CDR3 is TGTGCCAGCACCCCATCCATCTACTCACCCCTCCACTTT. Translation gives CASTPSIYSPLHF.

This chain joins TRBV6-5 and TRBJ1-3; D unclear. V was shortened by 5 bases and J by 0 bases, with 8 bases between the two germline ends. The CDR3 is 14 residues long. In germline, CDR1 is MNHEY, CDR2 SVGAGI. The CDR3 spells CASSPTSSGNTIYF. The CDR3 region has the DNA TGTGCCAGCAGTCCAACCAGCTCTGGAAACACCATATATTTT.

This sequence joins TRBV10-2 and TRBJ1-4; D is undetermined. There are 14 residues in the CDR3. Between the trimmed V and J ends, which lost 5 bases and 3 bases, there was a span of 10 bases. CDR1 is WSHSY and CDR2 is SAAADI in the germline V gene. The CDR3 coding sequence is TGCGCCAGCAGTCGTCACAGTCCTAATGAAAAACTGTTTTTT. It codes for CASSRHSPNEKLFF.

This chain uses TRBV6-6 with TRBJ2-1; D unclear. Germline V gene lookup returns CDR1 MNHNY and CDR2 SVGAGI (reference sequence). The CDR3 loop spans 11 amino acids. Trimming removed 6 bases at V and 7 bases at J, with 7 bases between. The CDR3 DNA sequence: TGTGCCAGCAGCCCGAGGAATGAGCAGTTCTTC. Translation: CASSPRNEQFF.

The chain joins TRBV11-3 to TRBJ2-2, with 7 bases identical to TRBD1. V lost 8 bases and J lost 4; bases outside the gene matches: 4. Germline CDR1 and CDR2: SGHNT and YENEEA. This CDR3 has 13 amino acids. CDR3 in DNA: TGTGCCAGCCGAGGGGGCCCCACCGGGGAGCTGTTTTTT. The encoded protein is CASRGGPTGELFF.

The genes are TRBV6-1 and TRBJ2-1, with TRBD1 matching 8 bases. Trimming took 5 bases from V and 9 from J; bases not matched to a gene: 12. The CDR3 is made up of 15 amino acids. Germline V gene data show CDR1 as MNHNS and CDR2 as SASEGT. DNA of the CDR3: TGTGCCAGCAGTCATTGGACAGGGCGCAGTGGTGAGCAGTTCTTC. It is translated as CASSHWTGRSGEQFF.

This sequence joins TRBV18 and TRBJ2-7, with 7 bases that match TRBD1. V lost 2 bases and J lost 5; bases outside the gene matches: 9. Germline V CDR1 and CDR2: KGHSH, LQKENI. The CDR3 is made up of 15 amino acids. Here the CDR3 DNA reads TGTGCCAGCTCACCATCGGGCAGGGGGATAGACGAGCAGTACTTC. This sequence encodes CASSPSGRGIDEQYF. Filled out from reference TRBV18 and TRBJ2-7, the complete variable domain reads NAGVMQNPRHLVRRRGQEARLRCSPMKGHSHVYWYRQLPEEGLKFMVYLQKENIIDESGMPKERFSAEFPKEGPSILRIQQVVRGDSAAYFCASSPSGRGIDEQYFGPGTRLTVT.